This is a list of T cell receptor beta chains from one sample in a study of shared clonotypes between healthy human individuals. Produced via immunoSEQ multiplex PCR; TCRdb's table is partial and in-frame only. The sample holds roughly 1,500,000 clones, under 99% seen once. The sequencing input was naive CD4+ T cells sorted from blood. The receptors were sampled from a man aged 25 to 40 in good health. Both conserved end residues are part of each CDR3. A D gene is named only where the DNA matches it firmly. Where a row states a size, it is once, few, many or the class of an expanded clone; other rows omit it.

.	TRBV30	TRBJ2-1	.	TGTGCCTGGAGTCCCTCGAGGGGGTACAATGAGCAGTTCTTC	CAWSPSRGYNEQFF
TRBD1	TRBV27	TRBJ1-2	.	TGTGCCAGCAGTTCCCTGGACAGGCTCGGCTACACCTTC	CASSSLDRLGYTF
.	TRBV6-5	TRBJ1-2	.	TGTGCCAGCAGATCCTCTGGAACCTCGGGGGGCTACACCTTC	CASRSSGTSGGYTF
.	TRBV18	TRBJ2-1	.	TGTGCCAGCTCACAAGCTAGCCACAGCTCCTACAATGAGCAGTTCTTC	CASSQASHSSYNEQFF
.	TRBV18	TRBJ2-1	.	TGTGCCAGCTCACCACCGTCTGGGACAAGCTCCTACAATGAGCAGTTCTTC	CASSPPSGTSSYNEQFF
TRBD1	TRBV7-8	TRBJ1-4	.	TGTGCCAGCAGCTGGGGGACAGGGGACTTCTTTGAAAAACTGTTTTTT	CASSWGTGDFFEKLFF
.	TRBV29-1	TRBJ2-7	.	TGCAGCGTCGCCCGCGGTGACGAGCAGTACTTC	CSVARGDEQYF
.	TRBV19	TRBJ2-7	.	TGTGCCAGTAGTATGAACAAAGGCTACGAGCAGTACTTC	CASSMNKGYEQYF
.	TRBV28	TRBJ2-7	.	TGTGCCAGCAGTTACCCCCTACCTTCCGAGCAGTACTTC	CASSYPLPSEQYF
.	TRBV5-4	TRBJ2-1	.	TGTGCCAGCAGCTTGGCTGCAATCTACAATGAGCAGTTCTTC	CASSLAAIYNEQFF
.	TRBV6-1	TRBJ1-2	few	TGTGCCAGCAGCCCCGCGGGGGATTATGGCTACACCTTC	CASSPAGDYGYTF
.	TRBV5-1	TRBJ2-1	.	TGCGCCAGCAGCCCTCTCCGGTATAGCGGCAATGAGCAGTTCTTC	CASSPLRYSGNEQFF
.	TRBV7-9	TRBJ1-1	once	TGTGCCAGCACCTTATCAGTGGGATATGAAGCTTTCTTT	CASTLSVGYEAFF
TRBD1	TRBV2	TRBJ1-1	.	TGTGCCAGCAGTGGGGAGAGACAGGGACGGAACACTGAAGCTTTCTTT	CASSGERQGRNTEAFF
TRBD1	TRBV7-9	TRBJ1-5	.	TGTGCCAGCAGCCCGTGGACAGGGGGGCTCAATCAGCCCCAGCATTTT	CASSPWTGGLNQPQHF
.	TRBV5-1	TRBJ2-7	.	TGCGCCAGCAGCGGAGGAACCGGGACACCCCACGGGGAGCAGTACTTC	CASSGGTGTPHGEQYF
.	TRBV5-1	TRBJ2-6	.	TGCGCCAGCAGCTTAAGGTCTGACTCTGGGGCCAACGTCCTGACTTTC	CASSLRSDSGANVLTF
.	TRBV25-1	TRBJ2-5	once	TGTGCCAGCAGCGGACCGCCGGGGTTCGAAGAGACCCAGTACTTC	CASSGPPGFEETQYF
.	TRBV9	TRBJ1-1	.	TGTGCCAGCAGCGGGGAACAGGCCGGTAAGAACACTGAAGCTTTCTTT	CASSGEQAGKNTEAFF
.	TRBV2	TRBJ2-3	.	TGTGCCAGCAGCCCCCCCCCGTTGAGGCGCACAGATACGCAGTATTTT	CASSPPPLRRTDTQYF
TRBD1	TRBV5-1	TRBJ1-4	.	TGCGCCAGCAGGCCTGGGACAGGGGGTGAAAAACTGTTTTTT	CASRPGTGGEKLFF
TRBD1	TRBV5-6	TRBJ2-7	.	TGTGCCAGCAGCTTTGGGGACAGTCGTTCCTACGAGCAGTACTTC	CASSFGDSRSYEQYF
TRBD1	TRBV15	TRBJ2-3	.	TGTGCCACCAGCAGGGGGACAGGGTCGATCCTCACAGATACGCAGTATTTT	CATSRGTGSILTDTQYF
TRBD1	TRBV7-2	TRBJ2-1	.	TGTGCCAGCAGCCGGGACAGGGCGTTTGGCAATGAGCAGTTCTTC	CASSRDRAFGNEQFF
.	TRBV5-1	TRBJ2-1	.	TGCGCCAGCAGCTTGGCCGGAAGCGTACCGAAGGAGCAGTTCTTC	CASSLAGSVPKEQFF
.	TRBV18	TRBJ2-3	.	TGTGCCAGCTCACAACCGGGAGATACGCAGTATTTT	CASSQPGDTQYF
.	TRBV5-4	TRBJ2-3	once	TGTGCCAGCAGCTTACCTCCCGTGGATACGCAGTATTTT	CASSLPPVDTQYF
TRBD2	TRBV7-6	TRBJ2-7	.	TGTGCCAGCAGCCGGTGGGAGGGCGAGCAGTACTTC	CASSRWEGEQYF
.	TRBV11-2	TRBJ1-2	.	TGTGCCAGCAGCCCCTCGTCGAGTGGGCAGTCCGGGGGCTACACCTTC	CASSPSSSGQSGGYTF
TRBD2	TRBV28	TRBJ2-1	.	TGTGCCAGCAGACCTGGACTAGCGGGCTCAAAGGCGGGCAATGAGCAGTTCTTC	CASRPGLAGSKAGNEQFF
.	TRBV18	TRBJ2-1	.	TGTGCCAGCTCACTAAACCCCCCCTCCTCGAGCTCCTACAATGAGCAGTTCTTC	CASSLNPPSSSSYNEQFF
.	TRBV11-2	TRBJ2-7	once	TGCGCCAGCAGCCAAGGGTCGGGCGGGAAGGAAAAAGAGCAGTACTTC	CASSQGSGGKEKEQYF
.	TRBV7-9	TRBJ1-1	.	TGTGCCAGCAGCTTAGATCGGGGAAGCACTGAAGCTTTCTTT	CASSLDRGSTEAFF
.	TRBV28	TRBJ2-7	.	TGTGCCAGCAGTTTTCCGGGGGTGCGTAGCCGGGAGCAGTACTTC	CASSFPGVRSREQYF
.	TRBV6-5	TRBJ1-4	.	TGTGCCAGCGCTAGGGACACCTATGAAAAACTGTTTTTT	CASARDTYEKLFF